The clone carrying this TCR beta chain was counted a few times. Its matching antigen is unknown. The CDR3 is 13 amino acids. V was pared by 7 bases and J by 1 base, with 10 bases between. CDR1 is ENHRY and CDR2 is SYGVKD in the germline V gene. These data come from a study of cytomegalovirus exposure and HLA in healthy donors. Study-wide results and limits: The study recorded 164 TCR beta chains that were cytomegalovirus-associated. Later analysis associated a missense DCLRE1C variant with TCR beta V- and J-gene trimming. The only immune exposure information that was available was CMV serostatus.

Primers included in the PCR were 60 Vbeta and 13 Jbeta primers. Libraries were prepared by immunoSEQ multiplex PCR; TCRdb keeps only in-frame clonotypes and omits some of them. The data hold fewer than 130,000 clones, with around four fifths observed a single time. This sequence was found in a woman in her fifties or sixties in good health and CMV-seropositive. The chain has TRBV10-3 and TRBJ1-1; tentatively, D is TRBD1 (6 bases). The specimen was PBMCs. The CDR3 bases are TGTGCCATCACCGCGACAGGGAACACTGAAGCTTTCTTT. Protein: CAITATGNTEAFF.